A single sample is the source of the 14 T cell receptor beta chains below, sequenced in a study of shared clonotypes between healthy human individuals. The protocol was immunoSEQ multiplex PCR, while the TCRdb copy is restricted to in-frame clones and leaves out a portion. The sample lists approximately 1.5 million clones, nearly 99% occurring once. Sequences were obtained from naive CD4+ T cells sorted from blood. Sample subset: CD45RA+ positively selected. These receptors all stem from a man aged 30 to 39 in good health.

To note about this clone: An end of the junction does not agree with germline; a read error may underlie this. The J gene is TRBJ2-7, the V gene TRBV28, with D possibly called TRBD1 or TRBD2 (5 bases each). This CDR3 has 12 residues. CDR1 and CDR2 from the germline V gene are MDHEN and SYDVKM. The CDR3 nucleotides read TGTGCCAGCAGTTTAGCCGGGACCCAGCGTCACTTC. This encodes CASSLAGTQRHF. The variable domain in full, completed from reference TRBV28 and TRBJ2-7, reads DVKVTQSSRYLVKRTGEKVFLECVQDMDHENMFWYRQDPGLGLRLIYFSYDVKMKEKGDIPEGYSVSREKKERFSLILESASTNQTSMYLCASSLAGTQRHFGPGTRLTVT.

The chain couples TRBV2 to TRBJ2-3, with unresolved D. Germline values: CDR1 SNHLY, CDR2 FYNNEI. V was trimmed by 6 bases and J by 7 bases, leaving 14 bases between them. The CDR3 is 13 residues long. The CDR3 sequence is CASSDLGLNTQYF. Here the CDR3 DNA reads TGTGCCAGCAGCGACCTAGGGTTAAATACGCAGTATTTT.

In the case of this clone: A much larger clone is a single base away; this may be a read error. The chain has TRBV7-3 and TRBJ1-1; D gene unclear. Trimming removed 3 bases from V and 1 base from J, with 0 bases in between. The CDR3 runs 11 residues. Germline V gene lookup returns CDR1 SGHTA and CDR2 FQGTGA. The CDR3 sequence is CASSLNTEAFF. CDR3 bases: TGTGCCAGCAGCTTGAACACTGAAGCTTTCTTT.

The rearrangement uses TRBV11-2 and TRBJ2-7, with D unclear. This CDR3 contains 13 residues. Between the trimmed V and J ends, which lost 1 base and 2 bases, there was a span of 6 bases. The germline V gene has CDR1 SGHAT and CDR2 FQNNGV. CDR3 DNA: TGTGCCAGCAGCTTAGTGGCAGCCTACGAGCAGTACTTC. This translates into CASSLVAAYEQYF.

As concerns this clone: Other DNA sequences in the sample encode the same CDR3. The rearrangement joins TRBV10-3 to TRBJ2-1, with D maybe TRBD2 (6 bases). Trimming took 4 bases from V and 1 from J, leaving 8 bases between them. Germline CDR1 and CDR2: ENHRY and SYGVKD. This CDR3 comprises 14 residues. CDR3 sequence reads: CAISGRESYNEQFF. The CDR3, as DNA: TGTGCCATCAGTGGTCGGGAGTCCTACAATGAGCAGTTCTTC.

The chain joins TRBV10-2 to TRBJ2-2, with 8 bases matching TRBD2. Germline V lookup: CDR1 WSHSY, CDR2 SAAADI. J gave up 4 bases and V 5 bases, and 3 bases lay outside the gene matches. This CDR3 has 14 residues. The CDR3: CASSLAGPTGELFF. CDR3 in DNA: TGCGCCAGCAGTTTAGCGGGACCCACCGGGGAGCTGTTTTTT.

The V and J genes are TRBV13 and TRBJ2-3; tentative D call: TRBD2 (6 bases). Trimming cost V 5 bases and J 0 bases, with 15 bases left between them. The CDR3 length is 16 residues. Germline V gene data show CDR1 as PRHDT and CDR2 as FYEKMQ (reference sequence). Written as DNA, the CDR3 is TGTGCCAGCAGCCGGAGGGGCGGAACTAGCACAGATACGCAGTATTTT. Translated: CASSRRGGTSTDTQYF.

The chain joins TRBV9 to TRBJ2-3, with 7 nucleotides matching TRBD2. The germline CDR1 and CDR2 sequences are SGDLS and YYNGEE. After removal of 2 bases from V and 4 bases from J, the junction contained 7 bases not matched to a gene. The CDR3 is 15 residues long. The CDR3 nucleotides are TGTGCCAGCAGCGTTTCTGGCGGGAGCCCAGATACGCAGTATTTT. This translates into CASSVSGGSPDTQYF.

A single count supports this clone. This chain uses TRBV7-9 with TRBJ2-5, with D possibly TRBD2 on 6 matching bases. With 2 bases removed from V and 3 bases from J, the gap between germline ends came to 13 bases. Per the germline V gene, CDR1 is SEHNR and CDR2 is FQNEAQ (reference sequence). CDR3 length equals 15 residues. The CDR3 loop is CASSLTGDREETQYF. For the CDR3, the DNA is TGTGCCAGCAGCTTAACGGGAGATCGGGAAGAGACCCAGTACTTC.

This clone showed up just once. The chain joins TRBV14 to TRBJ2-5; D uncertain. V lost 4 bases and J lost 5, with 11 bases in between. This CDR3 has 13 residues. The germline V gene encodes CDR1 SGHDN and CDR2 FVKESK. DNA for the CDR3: TGTGCCAGCAGCCGCCGCCGAAGTGAGACCCAGTACTTC. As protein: CASSRRRSETQYF.

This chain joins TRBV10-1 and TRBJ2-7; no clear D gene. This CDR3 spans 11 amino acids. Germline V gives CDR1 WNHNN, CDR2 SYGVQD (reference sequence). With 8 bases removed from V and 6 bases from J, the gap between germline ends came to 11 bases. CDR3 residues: CASRRQREQYF. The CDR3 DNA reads TGCGCCAGCCGCCGCCAGCGCGAGCAGTACTTC.

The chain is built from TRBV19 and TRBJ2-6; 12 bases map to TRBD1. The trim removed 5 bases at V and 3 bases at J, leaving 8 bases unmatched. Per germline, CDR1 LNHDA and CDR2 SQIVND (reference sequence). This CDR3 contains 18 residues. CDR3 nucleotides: TGTGCCAGTAGTCTTCCGGGACAGGGGGCGCATGGGGCCAACGTCCTGACTTTC. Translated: CASSLPGQGAHGANVLTF.

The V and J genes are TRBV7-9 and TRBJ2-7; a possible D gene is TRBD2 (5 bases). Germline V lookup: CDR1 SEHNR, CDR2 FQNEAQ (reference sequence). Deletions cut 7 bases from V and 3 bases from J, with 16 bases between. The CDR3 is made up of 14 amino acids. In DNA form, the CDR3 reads TGTGCCAGCACTACCCTGAGGGAAGGCTACGAGCAGTACTTC. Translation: CASTTLREGYEQYF.

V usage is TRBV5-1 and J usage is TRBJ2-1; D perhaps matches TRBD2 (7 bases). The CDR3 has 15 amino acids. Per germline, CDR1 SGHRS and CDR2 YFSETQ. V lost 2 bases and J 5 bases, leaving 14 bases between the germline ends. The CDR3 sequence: CASSLGGGPNNEQFF. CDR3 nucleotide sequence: TGCGCCAGCAGCTTAGGGGGAGGGCCCAACAATGAGCAGTTCTTC.